These 26 T cell receptor beta chains came from one sample sequenced in a study of spatial heterogeneity in lung cancer. Time point here: sample taken at primary tumor resection. From tumor, nontumor lung or frozen PBMC, whole RNA was taken unsorted for sequencing. MiXCR, run by TCRdb on the 5' RACE reads, gives a single entry per CDR3 protein. This table has under 100,000 distinct CDR3 sequences, around 8.6% appearing once. The sequenced sample was PBMCs, obtained at surgery. These receptors were collected from a male donor with early-stage non-small cell lung cancer.

At least ten counts were recorded for this clonotype. The V gene is TRBV7-2, the J gene TRBJ2-7; maybe TRBD1 (6 bases). There are 14 residues in the CDR3. Between the trimmed V and J ends, which lost 1 base and 4 bases, there was a span of 11 bases. Germline-derived CDR1 and CDR2 are SGHTA and FQGNSA. The CDR3 here is CASSLDRAGYEQYF. CDR3 sequence (DNA): TGTGCCAGCAGCTTAGACAGGGCTGGATACGAGCAGTACTTC. Looking up the rest from reference TRBV7-2 and TRBJ2-7 gives the full variable domain: GAGVSQSPSNKVTEKGKDVELRCDPISGHTALYWYRQSLGQGLEFLIYFQGNSAPDKSGLPSDRFSAERTGGSVSTLTIQRTQQEDSAVYLCASSLDRAGYEQYFGPGTRLTVT.

This clonotype has just a few counts. This chain uses TRBV6-2 or TRBV6-3 with TRBJ2-7; D is possibly TRBD1 or TRBD2 (6 bases each). This CDR3 is 13 amino acids long. Germline V CDR1 and CDR2: MNHEY, SVGEGT. Trimming shortened V by 11 bases and J by 5 bases, and 19 bases separated the two germline ends. CDR3 residues: CASDRGTLNEQYF. The CDR3 nucleotides are TGTGCCTCCGATCGCGGGACATTGAACGAGCAGTACTTC.

This clonotype was counted only a few times. The J gene is TRBJ2-3, the V gene TRBV20-1; no clear D gene. Germline CDR1 and CDR2: DFQATT and SNEGSKA (reference sequence). The V end lost 3 bases, the J end lost 1 base, and 11 bases lay between the germline ends. The CDR3 has 14 residues. In DNA, the CDR3 is TGCAGTGCTAGTGGAGAGCTCGGCACAGATACGCAGTATTTT. It translates to CSASGELGTDTQYF.

The chain couples TRBV7-2 to TRBJ1-2, with D unclear. Germline CDR1 and CDR2: SGHTA and FQGNSA. The CDR3 is 13 amino acids. The V end was cut by 1 base, the J end by 4 bases, with 7 bases between. CDR3 in DNA: TGTGCCAGCAGCTTAGGATCTTCCTATGGCTACACCTTC. Its protein is CASSLGSSYGYTF.

This clonotype was observed at least ten times. V usage is TRBV7-9 and J usage is TRBJ1-1, with D uncertain. The germline gives CDR1 SEHNR, CDR2 FQNEAQ (reference sequence). The CDR3 contains 14 residues. V was shortened by 6 bases and J by 3 bases, with 14 bases between the two germline ends. As DNA, the CDR3 is TGTGCCAGCAGGAAAAAGGTCTTGGACACTGAAGCTTTCTTT. This translates into CASRKKVLDTEAFF.

The chain combines TRBV29-1 with TRBJ2-2, with D uncertain. V lost 6 bases and J 2 bases, leaving 16 bases between the germline ends. Germline values: CDR1 SQVTM, CDR2 ANQGSEA. The CDR3 contains 15 residues. The CDR3 DNA sequence: TGCAGCGTCCAAAAACAAGCAGGCAACACCGGGGAGCTGTTTTTT. Amino acids: CSVQKQAGNTGELFF.

The gene calls are TRBV5-5 and TRBJ2-7; 12 bases agree with TRBD2. The CDR3 runs to 15 residues. From germline, CDR1 is SGHKS and CDR2 YYEKEE (reference sequence). The trim removed 5 bases at V and 2 bases at J, leaving 5 bases unmatched. The CDR3 nucleotides are TGTGCCAGCAGATCTCTAGCGGGAGGGACCTACGAGCAGTACTTC. Protein: CASRSLAGGTYEQYF.

This clonotype was observed at least ten times. This CDR3 reads CASSLDRYNEQFF. The CDR3 DNA reads as TGTGCCAGCAGTTTAGACAGGTACAATGAGCAGTTCTTC. The rearrangement links TRBV28 to TRBJ2-1, with D perhaps matching TRBD1 (6 bases). The CDR3 is 13 residues long. Looked up from germline, CDR1 is MDHEN and CDR2 is SYDVKM. Deletions cut 2 bases from V and 4 bases from J, with 6 bases between.

In this sample, this clonotype turned up many times. The chain employs TRBV10-3 and TRBJ2-1, with 7 bases aligning to TRBD1. J gave up 4 bases and V 6 bases, and 9 bases lay outside the gene matches. Germline V gene lookup returns CDR1 ENHRY and CDR2 SYGVKD. The CDR3 consists of 15 residues. DNA for the CDR3: TGTGCCATCAGCCCCGGGGACAGAACTTACAATGAGCAGTTCTTC. This encodes CAISPGDRTYNEQFF.

The gene calls are TRBV5-1 and TRBJ2-1, with D perhaps assigned TRBD1 or TRBD2 (5 bases each). The V gene lost 4 bases and the J gene lost 8 bases, with 19 bases spanning the gap. The CDR3 covers 15 residues. The germline gives CDR1 SGHRS, CDR2 YFSETQ. Written as DNA, the CDR3 is TGCGCCAGCAGCCTGCCCGGGACCCGGAGCGATGAGCAGTTCTTC. Protein: CASSLPGTRSDEQFF.

This clonotype appeared many times. V usage is TRBV20-1 and J usage is TRBJ2-7; D may be TRBD1 (6 bases). The V gene lost 2 bases and the J gene lost 2 bases, with 13 bases spanning the gap. Germline V CDR1 and CDR2: DFQATT, SNEGSKA (reference sequence). The CDR3 is 14 amino acids. The CDR3 region is CSARKLAGAYEQYF. CDR3 nucleotides: TGCAGTGCTAGAAAATTGGCAGGGGCCTACGAGCAGTACTTC.

This clonotype was detected ten times or more. This chain uses TRBV7-2 with TRBJ1-2, with TRBD1 as a possible D gene (6 bases). The CDR3 totals 14 residues. Germline assignment: CDR1 SGHTA and CDR2 FQGNSA. Deletions cut 5 bases from V and 4 bases from J, with 14 bases between. The CDR3 protein is CASSQGPDPYGYTF. CDR3 nucleotides: TGTGCCAGCAGCCAGGGGCCAGACCCCTATGGCTACACCTTC.

This clonotype was counted many times. The rearrangement links TRBV28 to TRBJ2-1; D is unresolved. This CDR3 is 12 amino acids long. Germline V gives CDR1 MDHEN, CDR2 SYDVKM. V lost 2 bases, J lost 11 bases, and 10 bases lay in between. CDR3 DNA sequence: TGTGCCAGCAGTTTACAGACTGGAAAGCAGTTCTTC. It yields the protein CASSLQTGKQFF.

This clonotype was counted many times. V gene TRBV10-3 combines with J gene TRBJ2-1; TRBD2 matches 8 bases. The CDR3 extends over 14 amino acids. V gave up 9 bases and J gave up 10 bases; unmatched junction bases: 14. CDR1 is ENHRY, CDR2 SYGVKD, per germline. The CDR3 sequence: CAMAPGGRKYEQFF. DNA for the CDR3: TGTGCCATGGCTCCGGGCGGGAGGAAGTACGAGCAGTTCTTC.

The table lists this clonotype with a few counts. This chain joins TRBV29-1 and TRBJ2-5, with 7 positions matching TRBD1. V shed 4 bases, J shed 3 bases, and the junction held 2 bases outside the gene matches. The CDR3 covers 12 residues. CDR1 and CDR2 from the germline V gene are SQVTM and ANQGSEA. The chain's CDR3 is CSVGDREETQYF. DNA for the CDR3: TGCAGCGTTGGAGACAGGGAAGAGACCCAGTACTTC.

The chain's CDR3 is CASTSGSSGKRETQYF. In DNA form, the CDR3 reads TGTGCCAGCACCTCCGGTAGTAGCGGGAAGAGGGAGACCCAGTACTTC. The rearrangement joins TRBV28 to TRBJ2-5; 8 bases align to TRBD2. Per the germline V gene, CDR1 is MDHEN and CDR2 is SYDVKM. J gave up 5 bases and V 7 bases, and 15 bases lay outside the gene matches. The CDR3 runs 16 residues.

The table lists this clonotype with many counts. V is TRBV2 and J is TRBJ2-5; 7 bases fit TRBD1. The CDR3 spans 14 residues. Germline assignment: CDR1 SNHLY and CDR2 FYNNEI. After removal of 6 bases from V and 5 bases from J, the junction contained 9 bases not matched to a gene. CDR3 residues: CASRETGYEETQYF. The CDR3, as DNA: TGTGCCAGCAGGGAGACAGGGTATGAGGAGACCCAGTACTTC.

The chain employs TRBV4-2 and TRBJ2-5; tentatively, D is TRBD1 or TRBD2 (5 bases each). Trimming took off 4 bases at V and 5 bases at J, with 23 bases between the two ends. Germline values: CDR1 LGHNA, CDR2 YNFKEQ. CDR3 length: 17 amino acids. CDR3 DNA: TGTGCCAGCAGCCCCCAGACGAAAGGGGCGGGTCAGGAGACCCAGTACTTC. Its protein product is CASSPQTKGAGQETQYF.

The rearrangement uses TRBV6-5 and TRBJ2-7; tentatively, D is TRBD1 (5 bases). The V end was cut by 5 bases, the J end by 10 bases, with 18 bases between. The CDR3 length is 13 residues. Germline V gene data show CDR1 as MNHEY and CDR2 as SVGAGI. This CDR3 reads CASSTRQSQIQYF. CDR3 bases: TGTGCCAGCAGTACCCGACAGTCCCAGATTCAGTACTTC.

V is TRBV18 and J is TRBJ1-5; D is unresolved. The germline gives CDR1 KGHSH, CDR2 LQKENI. The V end was cut by 2 bases, the J end by 3 bases, with 8 bases between. CDR3 length: 14 residues. In DNA, the CDR3 is TGTGCCAGCTCACCAAGCGGTTCCAATCAGCCCCAGCATTTT. It yields the protein CASSPSGSNQPQHF.

The rearrangement uses TRBV3-1 and TRBJ1-1, with D maybe TRBD1 (5 bases). The CDR3 has 14 amino acids. Between the trimmed V and J ends, which lost 3 bases and 6 bases, there was a span of 14 bases. Germline loops: CDR1 LGHDT, CDR2 YNNKEL (reference sequence). CDR3 region: CASSQVGLGAEAFF. CDR3 sequence (DNA): TGTGCCAGCAGCCAGGTGGGACTAGGCGCTGAAGCTTTCTTT.

This clonotype was seen many times. The junction departs from germline at one end; a sequencing error may be responsible. This sequence joins TRBV6-4 and TRBJ1-4; D gene ambiguous. Germline V lookup: CDR1 MRHNA, CDR2 SNTAGT. This CDR3 is 14 amino acids long. CDR3 in DNA: TGTGCCAGCAGTGACCTGGCAGGCCGACGCTGTCTGCTTTTT. It is translated as CASSDLAGRRCLLF.

This clonotype was counted only a few times. The chain combines TRBV20-1 with TRBJ2-6; 9 bases agree with TRBD1. V was pared by 0 bases and J by 0 bases, with 3 bases of the junction left unmatched. Germline CDR1 is DFQATT and CDR2 is SNEGSKA (reference sequence). The CDR3 has 17 residues. CDR3 amino acids: CSAREGQGISGANVLTF. The DNA for the CDR3 is TGCAGTGCTAGAGAAGGACAGGGGATCTCTGGGGCCAACGTCCTGACTTTC.

This clonotype was detected ten times or more. CDR3 loop: CASSVGRGLAGGPGEQFF. The CDR3 nucleotides are TGTGCCAGCAGCGTAGGGCGGGGACTAGCGGGAGGGCCTGGTGAGCAGTTCTTC. The V call is TRBV9, the J call TRBJ2-1, with 16 nucleotides matching TRBD2. The CDR3 has 18 amino acids. V shed 0 bases and J 9 bases; nucleotides not matched to a gene: 9. The germline V gene has CDR1 SGDLS and CDR2 YYNGEE.

In this sample, this clonotype turned up many times. The genes are TRBV27 and TRBJ1-5; 9 nucleotides agree with TRBD1. This CDR3 has 16 residues. Germline V lookup: CDR1 MNHEY, CDR2 SMNVEV (reference sequence). V trimming: 6 bases; J trimming: 4 bases; junction bases outside the gene matches: 10. Here the CDR3 DNA reads TGTGCCAGCAGACAAACGGGACAGGGTTATAATCAGCCCCAGCATTTT. Amino acid sequence: CASRQTGQGYNQPQHF.

This clonotype was seen ten or more times. The V call is TRBV24-1, the J call TRBJ2-3, with D unclear. The CDR3 is 15 amino acids. Looked up from germline, CDR1 is KGHDR and CDR2 is SFDVKD. The V gene lost 3 bases and the J gene lost 0 bases, with 9 bases spanning the gap. In DNA form, the CDR3 reads TGTGCCACCAGTGATCCCTACAAGAGCACAGATACGCAGTATTTT. Translation: CATSDPYKSTDTQYF.